These 15 T cell receptor beta chains were all obtained from the same sample, sequenced in a study of blood T cell repertoires in COVID-19. Here immunoSEQ multiplex PCR was the method, and the copy in TCRdb shows in-frame clones only, minus some. In the table there are under 200,000 clones, more than 70% of which are singletons. Sequencing was carried out using PBMCs or T cells enriched from blood (not recorded which). The source is a man aged 55 to 70 who had recovered from COVID-19.

The chain couples TRBV4-2 to TRBJ2-3; 7 bases match TRBD2. In germline, CDR1 is LGHNA, CDR2 YNFKEQ. Trimming removed 0 bases from V and 2 bases from J; junction bases left unmatched: 8. This CDR3 is built from 17 residues. CDR3 residues: CASSQEGGGTTTDTQYF. CDR3 coding DNA: TGTGCCAGCAGCCAAGAAGGAGGAGGGACTACCACAGATACGCAGTATTTT.

V gene TRBV18 combines with J gene TRBJ2-7; possibly TRBD1 for D (6 bases). Germline CDR1 KGHSH, CDR2 LQKENI. The length of the CDR3 is 15 residues. V dropped 2 bases and J dropped 4 bases, with 15 bases sitting between them. CDR3 in DNA: TGTGCCAGCTCACCAAGGGACACGAGATCGTACGAGCAGTACTTC. It codes for CASSPRDTRSYEQYF.

This clone was detected only once. The V gene is TRBV2, the J gene TRBJ1-5; tentative D call: TRBD1 (6 bases). Trimming took 5 bases from V and 0 from J, leaving 14 bases between them. This CDR3 spans 16 amino acids. Germline loops: CDR1 SNHLY, CDR2 FYNNEI. In nucleotides, the CDR3 is TGTGCCAGCAGTATCACAGGGTTTAATAGCAATCAGCCCCAGCATTTT. Amino acids: CASSITGFNSNQPQHF.

This clone was counted once. The rearrangement joins TRBV3-1 (or the pseudogene TRBV3-2) to TRBJ1-3, with TRBD1 identical over 9 bases. The CDR3 length is 18 residues. The germline gives CDR1 LGHDT, CDR2 YNNKEL (reference sequence). The J segment lost 2 bases and the V segment lost 4 bases, leaving 12 bases of the junction unmatched. CDR3 in DNA: TGTGCCAGCAGCCCGGGGACAGGGAGGATTTTTCCTGGAAACACCATATATTTT. This translates into CASSPGTGRIFPGNTIYF.

The genes are TRBV4-1 and TRBJ1-5; 10 bases map to TRBD1. Germline V gene lookup returns CDR1 MGHRA and CDR2 YSYEKL. The CDR3 sequence is 16 residues long. Germline trimming cut 2 bases from V and 3 bases from J; bases unmatched to any gene: 4. CDR3 residues: CASSQIGQGDNQPQHF. Here the CDR3 DNA reads TGCGCCAGCAGCCAAATAGGACAGGGGGACAATCAGCCCCAGCATTTT.

The V call is TRBV19, the J call TRBJ1-1; the match to TRBD1 covers 8 bases. J was trimmed by 3 bases and V by 3 bases; bases with no gene match: 9. The CDR3 covers 16 residues. Germline V gene sequence: CDR1 LNHDA, CDR2 SQIVND (reference sequence). In DNA, the CDR3 is TGTGCCAGTAGTATCCTGAGCGGACAGGGTTACACTGAAGCTTTCTTT. Its protein product is CASSILSGQGYTEAFF. The entire variable domain, with the rest obtained from reference TRBV19 and TRBJ1-1, is as follows: DGGITQSPKYLFRKEGQNVTLSCEQNLNHDAMYWYRQDPGQGLRLIYYSQIVNDFQKGDIAEGYSVSREKKESFPLTVTSAQKNPTAFYLCASSILSGQGYTEAFFGQGTRLTVV.

The rearrangement joins TRBV6-5 to TRBJ2-7; 10 bases align to TRBD1. Trimming removed 7 bases from V and 5 bases from J; junction bases left unmatched: 11. Germline assignment: CDR1 MNHEY and CDR2 SVGAGI. This CDR3 has 15 residues. Here the CDR3 DNA reads TGTGCCAGCATCGCGGCGGGACAGGGGTGGGACGAGCAGTACTTC. The encoded protein is CASIAAGQGWDEQYF.

V and J are TRBV25-1 and TRBJ2-3, with a weak D call TRBD1 (6 bases). CDR1 MGHDK and CDR2 SYGVNS come from the germline V gene. The CDR3 consists of 17 residues. V lost 5 bases, J lost 3 bases, and 21 bases lay in between. Here the CDR3 reads CASSSPLRGRGTDTQYF. As DNA, the CDR3 is TGTGCCAGCAGTTCTCCCCTTAGGGGGAGAGGTACAGATACGCAGTATTTT. Complete variable domain (other parts from reference TRBV25-1 and TRBJ2-3): EADIYQTPRYLVIGTGKKITLECSQTMGHDKMYWYQQDPGMELHLIHYSYGVNSTEKGDLSSESTVSRIRTEHFPLTLESARPSHTSQYLCASSSPLRGRGTDTQYFGPGTRLTVL.

In DNA form, the CDR3 reads TGTGCCACCAGCATGGGACTAGCGGGAGCGCCCAGCAACGAGCAGTACTTC. It yields the protein CATSMGLAGAPSNEQYF. The chain combines TRBV15 with TRBJ2-7; 14 nucleotides match TRBD2. This CDR3 region has 17 residues. Germline CDR1 reads LNHNV; CDR2 reads YYDKDF (reference sequence). V shed 4 bases, J shed 5 bases, and the junction held 10 bases outside the gene matches.

This clone appeared many times. V gene TRBV19 combines with J gene TRBJ1-5; perhaps TRBD1 as D (5 bases). V lost 6 bases and J 5 bases, leaving 17 bases between the germline ends. The CDR3 has 15 residues. Germline CDR1 is LNHDA and CDR2 is SQIVND (reference sequence). The CDR3 bases are TGTGCCAGTAGCTCATCAGGGTTTCAGGATCAGCCCCAGCATTTT. Amino acid sequence: CASSSSGFQDQPQHF.

There are a few counts of this clone. The rearrangement joins TRBV4-1 to TRBJ1-2; D is ambiguous. The V and J ends lost 4 bases and 4 bases respectively, with 16 bases between them. Germline CDR1 is MGHRA and CDR2 is YSYEKL. CDR3 size: 15 residues. CDR3 amino acids: CASSRGFREVYGYTF. CDR3 bases: TGCGCCAGCAGCCGAGGGTTCCGGGAGGTCTATGGCTACACCTTC.

This clone was seen only a few times. The chain joins TRBV5-4 to TRBJ1-5; D remains ambiguous. This CDR3 comprises 17 residues. Germline CDR1 is SGHNT and CDR2 is YYREEE (reference sequence). Trimming left V 4 bases short and J 2 bases short, with 19 bases between. The CDR3 loop is CASSADGIYPGNQPQHF. The CDR3 DNA sequence: TGTGCCAGCAGCGCAGACGGGATTTATCCCGGCAATCAGCCCCAGCATTTT. Supplemented by reference TRBV5-4 and TRBJ1-5, the full variable domain reads ETGVTQSPTHLIKTRGQQVTLRCSSQSGHNTVSWYQQALGQGPQFIFQYYREEENGRGNFPPRFSGLQFPNYSSELNVNALELDDSALYLCASSADGIYPGNQPQHFGDGTRLSIL.

The gene calls are TRBV18 and TRBJ1-2, with a tentative D call TRBD1 (5 bases). The CDR3 totals 15 residues. Germline V lookup: CDR1 KGHSH, CDR2 LQKENI. Trimming left V 6 bases short and J 8 bases short, with 22 bases between. This chain's CDR3 is CASSLSTGDNGGYTF. In DNA form, the CDR3 reads TGTGCCAGCTCCCTATCAACAGGAGACAACGGGGGCTACACCTTC. Using reference TRBV18 and TRBJ1-2 for the parts outside the CDR3, the full variable domain is NAGVMQNPRHLVRRRGQEARLRCSPMKGHSHVYWYRQLPEEGLKFMVYLQKENIIDESGMPKERFSAEFPKEGPSILRIQQVVRGDSAAYFCASSLSTGDNGGYTFGSGTRLTVV.

The chain couples TRBV27 to TRBJ2-5; D is possibly TRBD1 (5 bases). Per germline, CDR1 MNHEY and CDR2 SMNVEV (reference sequence). V was cut by 2 bases and J by 4 bases, with 14 bases left in between. This CDR3 is built from 15 residues. This chain's CDR3 is CASSLARRRGETQYF. The CDR3 nucleotides read TGTGCCAGCAGTTTAGCCAGGAGAAGGGGAGAGACCCAGTACTTC.

V is TRBV3-1 (or the pseudogene TRBV3-2) and J is TRBJ1-2; no reliable D call. Trimming cost V 1 base and J 9 bases, with 15 bases left between them. The length of the CDR3 is 14 residues. Per germline, CDR1 LGHDT and CDR2 YNNKEL (reference sequence). CDR3 sequence reads: CASSQVRPGGSYTF. DNA for the CDR3: TGTGCCAGCAGCCAAGTGAGGCCCGGAGGGAGCTACACCTTC.